Given below is one T cell receptor (beta chain) in context. With 60 Vbeta and 13 Jbeta primers, the PCR was carried out. Libraries were prepared by immunoSEQ multiplex PCR; TCRdb keeps only in-frame clonotypes and omits some of them. Among under 150,000 clones, 80% to 90% were seen once, and the ten largest hold 5.9%. These data come from a study of cytomegalovirus exposure and HLA in healthy donors. The clonotype originates from a woman aged 40 to 55 in good health and CMV-seropositive. The sample was PBMCs.

CDR3 in amino acids: CASSLGQGRYGYTF. The CDR3 nucleotides read TGTGCCAGCAGCTTAGGACAGGGTCGCTATGGCTACACCTTC. V and J are TRBV7-3 and TRBJ1-2; 8 bases agree with TRBD1. Trimming took 2 bases from V and 4 from J; bases not matched to a gene: 3. The CDR3 length is 14 residues. The germline V gene encodes CDR1 SGHTA and CDR2 FQGTGA.